This T cell receptor (beta chain) was documented in a study of cytomegalovirus exposure and HLA in healthy donors. Use of 60 Vbeta and 13 Jbeta primers characterized the PCR. Clones were read by immunoSEQ multiplex PCR, and TCRdb kept only the in-frame ones, dropping some. Of over 150,000 clones listed, around 75% are singletons. Sample: PBMCs. The TCR originated in a male donor in good health and CMV-seronegative.

The CDR3 sequence is CAWIRQGTNYGYTF. CDR3 in DNA: TGTGCCTGGATCCGACAGGGCACTAACTATGGCTACACCTTC. The V gene is TRBV30, the J gene TRBJ1-2, with TRBD1 matching over 7 bases. Trimming removed 4 bases from V and 0 bases from J; junction bases left unmatched: 5. Germline loops: CDR1 GTSNPN, CDR2 SVGIG (reference sequence). The CDR3 extends over 14 amino acids.